These 30 T cell receptor beta chains originate from one sample sequenced in a study of beta chain features in type 1 diabetes. Of the isolated RNA, all was reverse transcribed, and so the sequenced material was expressed TCRB transcripts. Clones were sequenced by immunoSEQ multiplex PCR, and TCRdb holds only the in-frame ones, with some missing. The sample comprises about 390,000 clones, 9.5% to 10% of which are singletons, and 0.55% to 0.75% rests with the top ten. The antigens these receptors bind are not known. Broader study findings: Patients with Type 1 diabetes showed moderately but significantly shorter TCRB CDR3s in all four CD4+ subsets.

Material for sequencing was central memory CD4+ T cells from blood. These TCRs come from a young man with type 1 diabetes.

This clone has a handful of counts. The genes are TRBV5-6 and TRBJ1-4; a possible D gene is TRBD1 (6 bases). The CDR3 consists of 14 residues. From germline, CDR1 is SGHDT and CDR2 YYEEEE. The V end lost 5 bases, the J end lost 8 bases, and 16 bases lay between the germline ends. The CDR3 nucleotides are TGTGCCAGCAGTGACGAGGGGGGCAGCGAAAAACTGTTTTTT. Translating gives CASSDEGGSEKLFF.

This clone has only a few counts. The V gene is TRBV28, the J gene TRBJ2-1; 9 nucleotides match TRBD2. Germline V gene lookup returns CDR1 MDHEN and CDR2 SYDVKM. The V and J ends lost 4 bases and 4 bases, in that order; junction bases with no gene match: 8. CDR3 length: 16 amino acids. The CDR3 DNA is TGTGCCAGCAGTTCGGTAACTAGCGGGCCTTACAATGAGCAGTTCTTC. Its protein product is CASSSVTSGPYNEQFF.

For the CDR3, the DNA is TGTGCCATCAGAAACAGGGAGGAGACCCAGTACTTC. This codes for CAIRNREETQYF. This chain links TRBV10-3 with TRBJ2-5, with TRBD1 as a possible D gene (6 bases). The CDR3 is 12 amino acids. Looked up from germline, CDR1 is ENHRY and CDR2 is SYGVKD. V was trimmed by 6 bases and J by 5 bases, leaving 10 bases between them.

V is TRBV19 and J is TRBJ1-2, with D possibly TRBD1 on 5 matching bases. Germline lookup yields CDR1 LNHDA and CDR2 SQIVND (reference sequence). There are 14 residues in the CDR3. Deletions cut 7 bases from V and 8 bases from J, with 20 bases between. In nucleotides, the CDR3 is TGTGCCAGTACCCTTTTGGCGGGGCTTGGGGGCTACACCTTC. It yields the protein CASTLLAGLGGYTF. Drawing the rest from reference TRBV19 and TRBJ1-2, the complete variable domain is DGGITQSPKYLFRKEGQNVTLSCEQNLNHDAMYWYRQDPGQGLRLIYYSQIVNDFQKGDIAEGYSVSREKKESFPLTVTSAQKNPTAFYLCASTLLAGLGGYTFGSGTRLTVV.

The genes are TRBV9 and TRBJ2-4, with D perhaps matching TRBD1 or TRBD2 (6 bases each). Between the trimmed V and J ends, which lost 0 bases and 2 bases, there was a span of 12 bases. The germline gives CDR1 SGDLS, CDR2 YYNGEE. This CDR3 has 16 amino acids. The CDR3 sequence: CASSVGGGPTKNIQYF. The CDR3 bases are TGTGCCAGCAGCGTAGGAGGGGGGCCCACCAAAAACATTCAGTACTTC.

This clone was counted a few times. This chain joins TRBV5-1 and TRBJ2-2, with 7 bases matching TRBD1. This CDR3 spans 13 amino acids. After removal of 4 bases from V and 6 bases from J, the junction contained 3 bases not matched to a gene. The germline V gene has CDR1 SGHRS and CDR2 YFSETQ. CDR3 in DNA: TGCGCCAGCAGCCCCGGACAGGCCGGGGAGCTGTTTTTT. Amino acid sequence: CASSPGQAGELFF.

This clone has more than one count but fewer than ten. The chain couples TRBV5-5 to TRBJ2-5; D is uncertain. In germline, CDR1 is SGHKS, CDR2 YYEKEE (reference sequence). The CDR3 sequence is 13 residues long. The V and J ends lost 2 bases and 2 bases respectively, with 7 bases between them. The CDR3 DNA reads as TGTGCCAGCAGCTTTCAGCGTCAAGAGACCCAGTACTTC. This encodes CASSFQRQETQYF.

This clone showed up many times. The chain links TRBV14 to TRBJ2-1, with D perhaps given as TRBD1 or TRBD2 (6 bases each). With 9 bases removed from V and 10 bases from J, the gap between germline ends came to 19 bases. CDR3 length: 13 residues. Germline CDR1 SGHDN, CDR2 FVKESK. The CDR3 nucleotides are TGTGCCAGTGGTCCGGGACTCAGGGGAGAGCAGTTCTTC. The encoded protein is CASGPGLRGEQFF.

This clone showed up just a few times. The V gene is TRBV11-2, the J gene TRBJ2-7; tentatively, D is TRBD1 (5 bases). CDR3 length: 14 residues. Trimming removed 2 bases at V and 2 bases at J, with 10 bases between. CDR1 is SGHAT and CDR2 is FQNNGV in the germline V gene. DNA of the CDR3: TGTGCCAGCAGCTTAATTGACAGAACCTACGAGCAGTACTTC. This translates into CASSLIDRTYEQYF.

This chain uses TRBV28 with TRBJ2-1, with D possibly matching TRBD2 (5 bases). The V end was cut by 1 base, the J end by 10 bases, with 14 bases between. Per germline, CDR1 MDHEN and CDR2 SYDVKM. CDR3 length: 14 residues. The CDR3: CASSLLYAEREQFF. The CDR3 nucleotides are TGTGCCAGCAGTTTATTATACGCAGAGCGGGAGCAGTTCTTC.

This chain joins TRBV30 and TRBJ1-2; 8 bases agree with TRBD1. The CDR3 loop spans 14 amino acids. Per germline, CDR1 GTSNPN and CDR2 SVGIG (reference sequence). Losses at the gene ends were 4 bases for V and 2 bases for J; bases not matched to a gene: 6. For the CDR3, the DNA is TGTGCCTGGATGCCAGGGGGCGTCAACTATGGCTACACCTTC. It specifies CAWMPGGVNYGYTF.

The chain has TRBV28 and TRBJ2-7; TRBD1 matches at 7 bases. Germline CDR1 MDHEN, CDR2 SYDVKM. The CDR3 sequence is 12 residues long. V lost 9 bases and J lost 4; bases outside the gene matches: 6. In DNA form, the CDR3 reads TGTGCCAGTGGGACAGCACGATACGAGCAGTACTTC. Protein product: CASGTARYEQYF.

The chain uses TRBV6-5 and TRBJ1-1; D ambiguous. Looked up from germline, CDR1 is MNHEY and CDR2 is SVGAGI. The CDR3 consists of 12 residues. Trimming took off 5 bases at V and 6 bases at J, with 10 bases between the two ends. For the CDR3, the DNA is TGTGCCAGCAGTACATCGGACGCTGAAGCTTTCTTT. Encoded protein: CASSTSDAEAFF.

This clone was counted only a few times. This chain links TRBV6-6 with TRBJ2-7; 9 nucleotides align to TRBD1. The CDR3 has 14 residues. Germline V lookup: CDR1 MNHNY, CDR2 SVGAGI (reference sequence). The ends lost 7 bases at V and 1 base at J; junction bases unmatched: 5. CDR3 amino acids: CASISGTGSYEQYF. The CDR3 bases are TGTGCCAGCATCTCCGGGACAGGGTCCTACGAGCAGTACTTC.

In this sample, this clone turned up a few times. The V gene is TRBV27, the J gene TRBJ2-3; D possibly corresponds to TRBD2 (6 bases). V lost 5 bases and J 0 bases, leaving 15 bases between the germline ends. The CDR3 has 16 amino acids. Germline CDR1 is MNHEY and CDR2 is SMNVEV (reference sequence). The chain's CDR3 is CASSRRTTPSTDTQYF. The CDR3 DNA reads as TGTGCCAGCAGTCGACGGACTACCCCCAGCACAGATACGCAGTATTTT.

This clone was observed a handful of times. The chain is built from TRBV28 and TRBJ1-5; no clear D. V lost 5 bases to trimming and J lost 6 bases, with 8 bases between them. The CDR3 runs 12 residues. The germline V gene encodes CDR1 MDHEN and CDR2 SYDVKM. CDR3 region: CASSPTRQPQHF. The CDR3 nucleotides are TGTGCCAGCAGTCCGACTCGTCAGCCCCAGCATTTT.

The chain links TRBV5-6 to TRBJ1-2, with a possible D match to TRBD1 (6 bases). Trimming pared 5 bases from V and 6 bases from J, leaving 17 bases between. The CDR3 consists of 14 residues. The V gene's germline CDR1 is SGHDT and CDR2 YYEEEE. The CDR3, as DNA: TGTGCCAGCAGGAAGGGGGGAAATCATCATGGCTACACCTTC. It codes for CASRKGGNHHGYTF.

There are a few counts of this clone. The rearrangement joins TRBV6-1 to TRBJ1-2, with a possible D match to TRBD1 (5 bases). The CDR3 totals 13 residues. CDR1 and CDR2 from the germline V gene are MNHNS and SASEGT. V was trimmed by 7 bases and J by 4 bases, leaving 13 bases between them. The CDR3 DNA reads as TGTGCCAGCAACAAAGGGGATGCCTATGGCTACACCTTC. Its protein product is CASNKGDAYGYTF.

The V and J genes are TRBV7-8 and TRBJ2-1, with D perhaps being TRBD1 or TRBD2 (6 bases each). The germline V and J ends were trimmed by 1 base and 1 base, with 20 bases remaining between them. Looked up from germline, CDR1 is SGHVS and CDR2 is FQNEAQ. The CDR3 is 19 residues long. The CDR3: CASSLVAGGAGYSYNEQFF. CDR3 in DNA: TGTGCCAGCAGCTTAGTTGCCGGGGGCGCGGGGTATTCCTACAATGAGCAGTTCTTC.

The chain couples TRBV4-2 to TRBJ2-1, with 8 bases fitting TRBD2. Germline V gene data show CDR1 as LGHNA and CDR2 as YNFKEQ. With V trimmed by 1 base and J by 1 base, 6 bases remained unmatched. The CDR3 is made up of 17 amino acids. The CDR3 nucleotides are TGTGCCAGCAGCCAAGTTTCAGCGGGAGCGTCCTACAATGAGCAGTTCTTC. Residues: CASSQVSAGASYNEQFF.

The V call is TRBV19, the J call TRBJ2-3; D call uncertain. This CDR3 is built from 16 residues. Germline CDR1 reads LNHDA; CDR2 reads SQIVND (reference sequence). Trimming removed 3 bases from V and 2 bases from J, with 15 bases in between. This CDR3 reads CASSMASQAYTDTQYF. For the CDR3, the DNA is TGTGCCAGTAGTATGGCTAGTCAGGCCTACACAGATACGCAGTATTTT.

This clone was picked up a small number of times. This chain links TRBV4-3 with TRBJ2-2, with unresolved D. Germline loops: CDR1 LGHNA, CDR2 YSLEER. V shed 3 bases and J shed 1 base, with 9 bases lying between them. This CDR3 comprises 15 residues. CDR3 bases: TGCGCCAGCAGCCACGCTAAAGGGAACACCGGGGAGCTGTTTTTT. It yields the protein CASSHAKGNTGELFF.

This clone has more than one count but fewer than ten. V is TRBV29-1 and J is TRBJ2-7; D call uncertain. CDR1 and CDR2 from the germline V gene are SQVTM and ANQGSEA. Trimming shortened V by 4 bases and J by 0 bases, and 13 bases separated the two germline ends. The CDR3 is 14 residues long. The CDR3 coding sequence is TGCAGCGTTGTAGCCTTTAAGAGCTCCTACGAGCAGTACTTC. It yields the protein CSVVAFKSSYEQYF.

This clone was seen a few times. This chain links TRBV27 with TRBJ1-5, with D maybe TRBD1 (5 bases). Trimming shortened V by 4 bases and J by 11 bases, and 15 bases separated the two germline ends. There are 13 residues in the CDR3. The germline gives CDR1 MNHEY, CDR2 SMNVEV (reference sequence). CDR3 DNA sequence: TGTGCCAGCAGTTCTCTCGCGCCGGGGGCCCAGCATTTT. As protein: CASSSLAPGAQHF.

Only a few counts were recorded for this clone. The rearrangement links TRBV6-6 to TRBJ2-5; TRBD1 agrees at 7 bases. The CDR3 totals 14 residues. The V and J ends lost 2 bases and 2 bases, in that order; junction bases with no gene match: 2. Looked up from germline, CDR1 is MNHNY and CDR2 is SVGAGI (reference sequence). CDR3 protein: CASSYLGQQETQYF. The CDR3 DNA is TGTGCCAGCAGTTACCTGGGACAGCAAGAGACCCAGTACTTC.

This clone was seen a few times. CDR3 sequence (DNA): TGTGCCGCCAGGGGGACCTACGAGCAGTACTTC. Encoded protein: CAARGTYEQYF. The genes are TRBV28 and TRBJ2-7; 7 nucleotides agree with TRBD1. The junction had 3 bases not matched to a gene; V was cut back by 11 bases and J by 2 bases. The CDR3 runs to 11 residues. CDR1 is MDHEN, CDR2 SYDVKM, per germline.

Comments on this clone: The same CDR3 can be traced to other DNA sequences in this sample. The chain employs TRBV4-1 and TRBJ2-5; no definite D call. The CDR3 extends over 13 amino acids. The germline CDR1 and CDR2 sequences are MGHRA and YSYEKL. Trimming stripped 1 base from V and 5 bases from J, with 8 bases between. The chain's CDR3 is CASSQAEEETQYF. CDR3 DNA: TGCGCCAGCAGCCAAGCAGAGGAGGAGACCCAGTACTTC.

This clone was found a few times. The rearrangement uses TRBV6-1 and TRBJ2-5, with 8 bases that match TRBD2. CDR3 length: 14 residues. Trimming took 7 bases from V and 8 from J; bases not matched to a gene: 12. Germline loops: CDR1 MNHNS, CDR2 SASEGT. This CDR3 is CASTPYNSGNTQYF. In nucleotides, the CDR3 is TGTGCCAGCACCCCATATAATAGCGGGAATACCCAGTACTTC.

This clone has more than one count but fewer than ten. The rearrangement joins TRBV4-1 to TRBJ2-3; the D is unclear. V was clipped by 0 bases and J by 0 bases, with 4 bases between them. Germline V gene data show CDR1 as MGHRA and CDR2 as YSYEKL. CDR3 size: 14 residues. The CDR3 spells CASSQDSSTDTQYF. The CDR3 DNA reads as TGCGCCAGCAGCCAAGACTCTAGCACAGATACGCAGTATTTT.

The rearrangement joins TRBV28 to TRBJ1-5, with 9 nucleotides matching TRBD1. V gave up 6 bases and J gave up 1 base; unmatched junction bases: 7. The CDR3 loop spans 16 amino acids. Germline V gene data show CDR1 as MDHEN and CDR2 as SYDVKM. CDR3 coding DNA: TGTGCCAGCAGAGGGGACAGGGCTGGGAGCAATCAGCCCCAGCATTTT. Translated: CASRGDRAGSNQPQHF.